This TCR beta chain was obtained from a study of T cells after yellow fever vaccination. TCRdb fed the 5' RACE reads into MiXCR, producing one record per CDR3 protein. The sample includes a few hundred thousand distinct CDR3 sequences, about 9.5% of them seen just once. Trimming cost V 3 bases and J 7 bases, with 10 bases left between them. CDR1 and CDR2 from the germline V gene are LNHDA and SQIVND (reference sequence). The CDR3 totals 13 residues. The TCR originated in a man in his late teens or twenties who received the YFV17D yellow fever vaccine. The specimen was PBMCs, collected on the day of the first yellow fever vaccination. J is TRBJ1-5 and V is TRBV19; maybe TRBD1 (6 bases). CDR3 nucleotide sequence: TGTGCCAGTAGTATCGACAGGCGCCAGCCCCAGCATTTT. It is translated as CASSIDRRQPQHF.